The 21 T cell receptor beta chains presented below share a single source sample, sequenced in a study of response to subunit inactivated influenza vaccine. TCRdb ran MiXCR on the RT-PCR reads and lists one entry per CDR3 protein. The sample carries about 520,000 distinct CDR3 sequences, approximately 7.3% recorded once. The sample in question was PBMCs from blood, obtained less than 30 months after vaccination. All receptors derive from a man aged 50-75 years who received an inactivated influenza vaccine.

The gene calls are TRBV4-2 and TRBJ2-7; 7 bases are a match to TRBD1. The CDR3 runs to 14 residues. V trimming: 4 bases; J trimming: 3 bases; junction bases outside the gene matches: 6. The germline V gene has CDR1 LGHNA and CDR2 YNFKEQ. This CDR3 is CASSPARGSYEQYF. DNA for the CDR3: TGTGCCAGCAGCCCTGCCAGGGGGAGCTACGAGCAGTACTTC.

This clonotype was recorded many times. The CDR3 reads CASSQDLGSLDTQYF. CDR3 sequence (DNA): TGCGCCAGCAGCCAAGATCTCGGGAGCCTGGATACGCAGTATTTT. The V call is TRBV4-3, the J call TRBJ2-3; D possibly corresponds to TRBD2 (6 bases). This CDR3 contains 15 residues. The germline V and J ends were trimmed by 0 bases and 6 bases, with 13 bases remaining between them. Germline V gene lookup returns CDR1 LGHNA and CDR2 YSLEER.

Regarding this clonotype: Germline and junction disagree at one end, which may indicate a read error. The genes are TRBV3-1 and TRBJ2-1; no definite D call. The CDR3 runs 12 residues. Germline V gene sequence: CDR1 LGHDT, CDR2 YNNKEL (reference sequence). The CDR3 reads CARSQRDNEQFF. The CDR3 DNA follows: TGTGCCAGAAGCCAAAGGGACAATGAGCAGTTCTTC.

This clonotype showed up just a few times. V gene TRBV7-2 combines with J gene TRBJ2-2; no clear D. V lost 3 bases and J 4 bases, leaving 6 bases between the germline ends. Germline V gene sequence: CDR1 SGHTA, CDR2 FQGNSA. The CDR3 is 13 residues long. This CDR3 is CASSFKGTGELFF. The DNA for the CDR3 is TGTGCCAGCAGCTTTAAGGGCACCGGGGAGCTGTTTTTT.

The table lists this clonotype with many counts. The CDR3 protein is CSARDLGNTGELFF. CDR3 bases: TGCAGTGCTAGAGATCTAGGGAACACCGGGGAGCTGTTTTTT. The rearrangement uses TRBV20-1 and TRBJ2-2; D is unclear. The V end lost 0 bases, the J end lost 1 base, and 6 bases lay between the germline ends. CDR3 size: 14 residues. CDR1 is DFQATT and CDR2 is SNEGSKA in the germline V gene (reference sequence).

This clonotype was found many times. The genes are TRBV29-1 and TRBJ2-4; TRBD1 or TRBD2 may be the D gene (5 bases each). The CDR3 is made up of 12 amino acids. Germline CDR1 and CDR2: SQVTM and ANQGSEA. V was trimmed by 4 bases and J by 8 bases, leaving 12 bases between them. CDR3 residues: CSVGDPGYIQYF. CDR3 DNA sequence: TGCAGCGTTGGGGACCCAGGTTACATTCAGTACTTC.

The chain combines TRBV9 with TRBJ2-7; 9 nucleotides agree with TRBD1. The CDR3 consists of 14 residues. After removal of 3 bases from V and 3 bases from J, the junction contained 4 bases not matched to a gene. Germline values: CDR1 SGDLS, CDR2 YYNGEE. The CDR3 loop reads CASSAGTGNYEQYF. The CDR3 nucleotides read TGTGCCAGCAGCGCCGGGACAGGGAACTACGAGCAGTACTTC.

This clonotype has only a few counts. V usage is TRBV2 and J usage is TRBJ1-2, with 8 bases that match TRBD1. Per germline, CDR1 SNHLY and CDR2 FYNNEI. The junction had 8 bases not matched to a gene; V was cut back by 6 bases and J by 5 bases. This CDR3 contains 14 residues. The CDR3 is CASSGGQGPYGYTF. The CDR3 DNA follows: TGTGCCAGCAGCGGCGGACAGGGCCCATATGGCTACACCTTC.

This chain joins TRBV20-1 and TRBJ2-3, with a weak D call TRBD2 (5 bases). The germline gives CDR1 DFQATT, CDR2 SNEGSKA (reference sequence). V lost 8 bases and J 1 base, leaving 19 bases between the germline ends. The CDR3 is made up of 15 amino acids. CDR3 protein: CSPLLPLAGTDTQYF. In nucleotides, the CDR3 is TGCAGTCCTTTACTACCGCTAGCAGGCACAGATACGCAGTATTTT.

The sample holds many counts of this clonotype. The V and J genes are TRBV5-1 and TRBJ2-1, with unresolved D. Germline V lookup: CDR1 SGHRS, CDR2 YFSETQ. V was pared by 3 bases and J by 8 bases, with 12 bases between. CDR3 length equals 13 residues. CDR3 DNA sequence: TGCGCCAGCAGCTCCCGGGTGTACGATGAGCAGTTCTTC. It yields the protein CASSSRVYDEQFF. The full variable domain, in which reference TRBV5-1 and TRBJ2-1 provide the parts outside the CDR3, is KAGVTQTPRYLIKTRGQQVTLSCSPISGHRSVSWYQQTPGQGLQFLFEYFSETQRNKGNFPGRFSGRQFSNSRSEMNVSTLELGDSALYLCASSSRVYDEQFFGPGTRLTVL.

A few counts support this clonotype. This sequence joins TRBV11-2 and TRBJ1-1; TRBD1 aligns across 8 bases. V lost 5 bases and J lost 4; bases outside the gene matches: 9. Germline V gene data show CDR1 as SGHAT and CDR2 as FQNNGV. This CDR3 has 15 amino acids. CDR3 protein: CASSPRTGWVTEAFF. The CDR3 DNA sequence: TGTGCCAGCAGCCCCCGGACAGGGTGGGTCACTGAAGCTTTCTTT.

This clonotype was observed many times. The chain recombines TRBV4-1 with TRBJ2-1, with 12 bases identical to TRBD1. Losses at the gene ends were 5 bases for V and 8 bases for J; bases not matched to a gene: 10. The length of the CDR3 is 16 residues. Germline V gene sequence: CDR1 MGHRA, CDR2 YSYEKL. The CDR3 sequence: CASSGKTGTGGHEQFF. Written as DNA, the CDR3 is TGCGCCAGCAGCGGAAAGACCGGGACAGGGGGCCATGAGCAGTTCTTC.

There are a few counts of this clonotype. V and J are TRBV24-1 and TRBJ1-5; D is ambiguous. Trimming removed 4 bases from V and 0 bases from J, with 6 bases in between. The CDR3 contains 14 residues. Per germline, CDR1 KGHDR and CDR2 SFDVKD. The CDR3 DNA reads TGTGCCACCAGTGAACTAAATAGCAATCAGCCCCAGCATTTT. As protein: CATSELNSNQPQHF.

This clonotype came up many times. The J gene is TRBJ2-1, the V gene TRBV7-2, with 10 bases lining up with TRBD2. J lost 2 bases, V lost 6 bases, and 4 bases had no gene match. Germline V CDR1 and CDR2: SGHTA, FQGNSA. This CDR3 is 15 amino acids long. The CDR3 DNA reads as TGTGCCAGCAGGGCCGGGACTAGCGCCTACAATGAGCAGTTCTTC. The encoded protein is CASRAGTSAYNEQFF.

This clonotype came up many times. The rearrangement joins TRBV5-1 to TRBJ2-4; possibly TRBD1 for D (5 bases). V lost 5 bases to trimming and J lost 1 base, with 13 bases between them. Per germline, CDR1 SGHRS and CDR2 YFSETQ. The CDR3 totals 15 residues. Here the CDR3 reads CASSPGYGAKNIQYF. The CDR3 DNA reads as TGCGCCAGCAGTCCAGGGTACGGGGCCAAAAACATTCAGTACTTC.

The CDR3 reads CSAYRRGTTYEQYF. CDR3 sequence (DNA): TGCAGTGCTTACCGCAGGGGGACTACCTACGAGCAGTACTTC. V is TRBV20-1 and J is TRBJ2-7; possibly TRBD1 or TRBD2 for D (7 bases each). V lost 5 bases, J lost 2 bases, and 16 bases lay in between. Germline V gene lookup returns CDR1 DFQATT and CDR2 SNEGSKA (reference sequence). The CDR3 loop spans 14 amino acids.

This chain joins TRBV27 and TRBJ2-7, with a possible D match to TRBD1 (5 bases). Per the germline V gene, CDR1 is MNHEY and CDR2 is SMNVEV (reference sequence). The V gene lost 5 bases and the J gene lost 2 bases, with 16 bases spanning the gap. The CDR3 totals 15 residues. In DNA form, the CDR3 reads TGTGCCAGCAGTCGGTCTCCGACAGAAGCCTACGAGCAGTACTTC. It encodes CASSRSPTEAYEQYF.

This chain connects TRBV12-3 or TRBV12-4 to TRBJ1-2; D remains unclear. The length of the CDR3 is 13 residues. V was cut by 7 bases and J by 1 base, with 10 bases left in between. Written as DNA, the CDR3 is TGTGCCAGCACCCCAACCGTTAACTATGGCTACACCTTC. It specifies CASTPTVNYGYTF.

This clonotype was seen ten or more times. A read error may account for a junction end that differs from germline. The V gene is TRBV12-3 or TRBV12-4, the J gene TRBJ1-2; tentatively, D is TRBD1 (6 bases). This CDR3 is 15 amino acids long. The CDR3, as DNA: TGTGCCAGCAGTTTTCTTTCCCCCCTAAAGACAGGATTATCCTTC. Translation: CASSFLSPLKTGLSF.

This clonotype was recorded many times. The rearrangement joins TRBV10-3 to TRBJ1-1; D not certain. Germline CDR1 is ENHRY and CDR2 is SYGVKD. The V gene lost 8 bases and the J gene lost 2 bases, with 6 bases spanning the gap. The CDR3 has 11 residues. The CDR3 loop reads CAIGRNTEAFF. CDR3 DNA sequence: TGTGCCATCGGACGTAACACTGAAGCTTTCTTT.

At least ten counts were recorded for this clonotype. The CDR3 DNA sequence: TGTGCCAGCAGTTTCTATAAGCCGGGGAAGGGCAATCAGCCCCAGCATTTT. Protein: CASSFYKPGKGNQPQHF. The gene calls are TRBV27 and TRBJ1-5; D is ambiguous. The V end lost 3 bases, the J end lost 2 bases, and 17 bases lay between the germline ends. The CDR3 loop spans 17 amino acids. Germline V gene data show CDR1 as MNHEY and CDR2 as SMNVEV (reference sequence).